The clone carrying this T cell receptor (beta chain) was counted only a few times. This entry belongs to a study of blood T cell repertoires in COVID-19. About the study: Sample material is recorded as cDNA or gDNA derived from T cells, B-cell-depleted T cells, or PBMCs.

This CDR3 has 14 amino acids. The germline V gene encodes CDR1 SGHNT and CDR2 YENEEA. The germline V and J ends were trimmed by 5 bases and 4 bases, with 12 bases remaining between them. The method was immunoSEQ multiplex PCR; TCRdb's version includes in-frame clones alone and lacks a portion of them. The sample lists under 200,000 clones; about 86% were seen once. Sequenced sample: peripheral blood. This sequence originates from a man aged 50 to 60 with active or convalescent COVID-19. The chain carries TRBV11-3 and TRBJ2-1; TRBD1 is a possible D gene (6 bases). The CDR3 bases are TGTGCCAGCAGCCTTCCAGGACAGTACAATGAGCAGTTCTTC. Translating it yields CASSLPGQYNEQFF.